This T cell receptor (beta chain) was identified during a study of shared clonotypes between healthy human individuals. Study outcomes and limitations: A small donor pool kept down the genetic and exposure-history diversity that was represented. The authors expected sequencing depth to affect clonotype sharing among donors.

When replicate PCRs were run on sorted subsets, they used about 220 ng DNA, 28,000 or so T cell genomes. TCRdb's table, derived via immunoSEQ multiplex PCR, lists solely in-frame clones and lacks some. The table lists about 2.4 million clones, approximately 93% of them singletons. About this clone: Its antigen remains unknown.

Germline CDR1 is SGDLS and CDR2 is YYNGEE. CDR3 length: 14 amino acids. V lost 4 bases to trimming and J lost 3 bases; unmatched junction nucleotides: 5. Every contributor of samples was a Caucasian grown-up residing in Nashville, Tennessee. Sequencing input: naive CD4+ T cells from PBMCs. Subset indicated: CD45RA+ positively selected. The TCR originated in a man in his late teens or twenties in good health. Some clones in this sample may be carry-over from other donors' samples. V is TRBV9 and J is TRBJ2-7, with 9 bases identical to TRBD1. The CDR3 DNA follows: TGTGCCAGCAGCCCCGGGACAGGGCACTACGAGCAGTACTTC. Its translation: CASSPGTGHYEQYF.